These 17 T cell receptor beta chains were sequenced from one sample in a study of blood T cell repertoires in COVID-19. Clones were read by immunoSEQ multiplex PCR, and TCRdb kept only the in-frame ones, dropping some. The repertoire holds 50,000 or so clones, with 80% to 90% as singletons. Sequencing was done on a sample of peripheral blood. These receptors were taken from a man aged 35-49 years with acute or convalescent COVID-19.

A few counts support this clone. The V and J genes are TRBV27 and TRBJ1-6, with 9 bases identical to TRBD1. CDR1 is MNHEY and CDR2 is SMNVEV in the germline V gene (reference sequence). There are 18 residues in the CDR3. Losses at the gene ends were 4 bases for V and 0 bases for J; bases not matched to a gene: 7. The CDR3 reads CASSSLLQGASYNSPLHF. The CDR3 DNA is TGTGCCAGCAGTTCGTTATTACAGGGGGCCTCCTATAATTCACCCCTCCACTTT.

This rearrangement joins TRBV1 to TRBJ2-3; the table's D call, TRBD2, has no DNA check behind it. TRBV1 is described as a pseudogene. The CDR3 is 17 residues long. The CDR3: CTSSQPRERGGTDTQYF. The CDR3 DNA reads as TGCACCAGCAGCCAACCTCGCGAGCGGGGGGGCACAGATACGCAGTATTTT.

CDR3 nucleotide sequence: TGTGCCAGCAGGATTTGGCAAAATCAGCCCCAGCATTTT. Protein: CASRIWQNQPQHF. The rearrangement links TRBV2 to TRBJ1-5; D is unresolved. The germline V gene has CDR1 SNHLY and CDR2 FYNNEI. V shed 6 bases and J shed 4 bases, with 10 bases lying between them. This CDR3 region has 13 residues.

V usage is TRBV6-5 and J usage is TRBJ2-2; maybe TRBD1 (6 bases). The CDR3 sequence is 15 residues long. The ends were cut back, 6 bases at V and 2 bases at J, with 13 bases in the middle. Germline loops: CDR1 MNHEY, CDR2 SVGAGI. CDR3 DNA sequence: TGTGCCAGCAGGCAGGGGAAAGAAAACACCGGGGAGCTGTTTTTT. Translating gives CASRQGKENTGELFF.

This clone was seen just once. The chain joins TRBV28 to TRBJ1-2, with D unclear. Germline V gene sequence: CDR1 MDHEN, CDR2 SYDVKM. The CDR3 is made up of 13 amino acids. V lost 5 bases to trimming and J lost 4 bases, with 11 bases between them. The CDR3 spells CASSPGKAYGYTF. The CDR3 DNA reads as TGTGCCAGCAGTCCGGGAAAGGCCTATGGCTACACCTTC.

CDR3 protein: CSARREETQYF. The CDR3 nucleotides read TGCAGTGCTAGAAGGGAGGAGACCCAGTACTTC. The chain joins TRBV20-1 to TRBJ2-5; D is possibly TRBD2 (5 bases). V lost 2 bases to trimming and J lost 5 bases, with 6 bases between them. CDR3 size: 11 residues. Germline V lookup: CDR1 DFQATT, CDR2 SNEGSKA (reference sequence).

The genes are TRBV24-1 and TRBJ2-1; 7 nucleotides match TRBD2. The CDR3 is made up of 16 amino acids. Germline V CDR1 and CDR2: KGHDR, SFDVKD. J was trimmed by 8 bases and V by 0 bases; bases with no gene match: 9. The CDR3: CATSDLHGRGRDEQFF. The CDR3 bases are TGTGCCACCAGTGATTTGCACGGAAGAGGGAGGGATGAGCAGTTCTTC.

The chain recombines TRBV24-1 with TRBJ2-1, with D unclear. In germline, CDR1 is KGHDR, CDR2 SFDVKD. The CDR3 consists of 15 residues. The germline V and J ends were trimmed by 1 base and 8 bases, with 14 bases remaining between them. CDR3 region: CATSDFGRFGDEQFF. The CDR3 DNA reads TGTGCCACCAGTGATTTTGGCAGGTTTGGCGATGAGCAGTTCTTC.

The gene calls are TRBV30 and TRBJ2-4, with 8 positions matching TRBD2. With 0 bases clipped from V and 6 bases from J, the junction kept 10 bases outside the gene matches. Germline CDR1 is GTSNPN and CDR2 is SVGIG (reference sequence). The CDR3 extends over 16 amino acids. This chain's CDR3 is CAWSVGLGGSGNIQYF. In nucleotides, the CDR3 is TGTGCCTGGAGTGTGGGACTAGGGGGGAGCGGAAACATTCAGTACTTC.

V and J are TRBV11-2 and TRBJ1-1, with TRBD1 as a possible D gene (5 bases). CDR3 length: 14 amino acids. V was shortened by 5 bases and J by 6 bases, with 16 bases between the two germline ends. The germline V gene encodes CDR1 SGHAT and CDR2 FQNNGV. Here the CDR3 DNA reads TGTGCCAGCAGCCAACGAGTTGGGGGGGCTGAAGCTTTCTTT. It codes for CASSQRVGGAEAFF.

This rearrangement joins TRBV2 to TRBJ2-3; 9 positions agree with TRBD2. Per germline, CDR1 SNHLY and CDR2 FYNNEI. After removal of 4 bases from V and 1 base from J, the junction contained 3 bases not matched to a gene. The CDR3 is 15 residues long. This CDR3 reads CASSVRGGGTDTQYF. The CDR3 DNA reads TGTGCCAGCAGTGTGCGGGGGGGCGGCACAGATACGCAGTATTTT. Full variable domain (outside the CDR3, taken from reference TRBV2 and TRBJ2-3): EPEVTQTPSHQVTQMGQEVILRCVPISNHLYFYWYRQILGQKVEFLVSFYNNEISEKSEIFDDQFSVERPDGSNFTLKIRSTKLEDSAMYFCASSVRGGGTDTQYFGPGTRLTVL.

The CDR3 bases are TGTGCCAGCAGCTCTGGGCGCGGGACCGATGTTTTCTACGAGCAGTACTTC. The encoded protein is CASSSGRGTDVFYEQYF. The rearrangement uses TRBV7-9 and TRBJ2-7; D is possibly TRBD2 (6 bases). This CDR3 comprises 17 residues. Looked up from germline, CDR1 is SEHNR and CDR2 is FQNEAQ (reference sequence). Deletions cut 4 bases from V and 3 bases from J, with 22 bases between.

The J gene is TRBJ2-2, the V gene TRBV5-1; D gene unclear. V lost 0 bases and J 6 bases, leaving 9 bases between the germline ends. From germline, CDR1 is SGHRS and CDR2 YFSETQ. CDR3 length: 14 residues. CDR3 sequence (DNA): TGCGCCAGCAGCTTGGTAGAATGGTCCGGGGAGCTGTTTTTT. This sequence encodes CASSLVEWSGELFF.

Only one count was recorded for this clone. The J gene is TRBJ1-3, the V gene TRBV7-9; D is perhaps TRBD1 (5 bases). CDR1 is SEHNR, CDR2 FQNEAQ, per germline (reference sequence). Trimming took off 3 bases at V and 3 bases at J, with 12 bases between the two ends. The CDR3 loop spans 15 amino acids. CDR3 in amino acids: CASSLGLGNGNTIYF. The CDR3 region has the DNA TGTGCCAGCAGCTTGGGGCTCGGCAATGGAAACACCATATATTTT.

A few counts support this clone. The CDR3 is CASSQHTSPLHF. In DNA, the CDR3 is TGCGCCAGCAGCCAGCACACTTCACCCCTCCACTTT. The chain uses TRBV4-1 and TRBJ1-6, with D unresolved. CDR1 is MGHRA and CDR2 is YSYEKL in the germline V gene. Trimming took 3 bases from V and 9 from J, leaving 6 bases between them. This CDR3 is 12 amino acids long.

V usage is TRBV5-4 and J usage is TRBJ1-2; D ambiguous. The CDR3 length is 15 residues. Between the trimmed V and J ends, which lost 4 bases and 4 bases, there was a span of 17 bases. CDR1 and CDR2 (germline): SGHNT, YYREEE (reference sequence). The CDR3 region is CASSPFSEGAYGYTF. In DNA form, the CDR3 reads TGTGCCAGCAGCCCATTTAGTGAGGGTGCCTATGGCTACACCTTC.

The chain combines TRBV10-1 with TRBJ2-2, with D uncertain. The CDR3 extends over 14 amino acids. V lost 4 bases and J lost 0, with 6 bases in between. The germline gives CDR1 WNHNN, CDR2 SYGVQD (reference sequence). This chain's CDR3 is CASSGRPNTGELFF. The CDR3 nucleotides read TGCGCCAGCAGTGGCAGGCCGAACACCGGGGAGCTGTTTTTT.